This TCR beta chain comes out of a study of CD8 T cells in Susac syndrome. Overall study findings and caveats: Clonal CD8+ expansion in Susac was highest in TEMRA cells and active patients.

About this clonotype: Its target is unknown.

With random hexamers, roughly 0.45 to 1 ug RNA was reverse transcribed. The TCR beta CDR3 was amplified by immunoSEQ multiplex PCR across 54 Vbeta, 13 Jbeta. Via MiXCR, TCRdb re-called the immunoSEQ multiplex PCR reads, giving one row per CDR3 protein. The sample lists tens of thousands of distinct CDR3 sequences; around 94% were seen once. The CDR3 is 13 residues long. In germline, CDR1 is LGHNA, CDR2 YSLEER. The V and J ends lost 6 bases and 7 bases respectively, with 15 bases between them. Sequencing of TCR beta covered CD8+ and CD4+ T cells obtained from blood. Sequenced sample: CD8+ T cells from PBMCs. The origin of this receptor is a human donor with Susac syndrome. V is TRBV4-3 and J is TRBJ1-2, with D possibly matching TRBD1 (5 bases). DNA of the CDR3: TGCGCCAGCAGGCCTGGGACGCGGGGTGGCTACACCTTC. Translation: CASRPGTRGGYTF.